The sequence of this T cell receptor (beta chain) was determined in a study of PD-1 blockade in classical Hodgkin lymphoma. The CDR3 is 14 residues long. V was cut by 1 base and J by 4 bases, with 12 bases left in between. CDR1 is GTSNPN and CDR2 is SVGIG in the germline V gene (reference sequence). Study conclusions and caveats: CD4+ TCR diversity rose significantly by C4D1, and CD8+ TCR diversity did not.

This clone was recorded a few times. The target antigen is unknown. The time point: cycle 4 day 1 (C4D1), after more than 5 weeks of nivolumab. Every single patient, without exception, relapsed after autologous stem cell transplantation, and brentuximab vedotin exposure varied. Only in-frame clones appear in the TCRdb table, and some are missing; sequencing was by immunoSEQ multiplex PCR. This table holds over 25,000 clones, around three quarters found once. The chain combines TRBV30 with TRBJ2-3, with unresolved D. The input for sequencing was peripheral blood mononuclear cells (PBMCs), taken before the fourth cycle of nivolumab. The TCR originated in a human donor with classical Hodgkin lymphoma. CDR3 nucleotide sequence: TGTGCCTGGAGTGGGGTTGGCTGGTCAGATACGCAGTATTTT. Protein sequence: CAWSGVGWSDTQYF.